Listed here is a single T cell receptor (beta chain). Germline values: CDR1 SNHLY, CDR2 FYNNEI. The CDR3 extends over 16 amino acids. With 3 bases clipped from V and 4 bases from J, the junction kept 8 bases outside the gene matches. The data originate from a study of blood T cell repertoires in COVID-19. Study context: The origin of the acute and convalescent COVID-19 samples was the United States, Italy and Spain.

Per the original methods: Amplification of reference gene primers was used by the study to estimate nucleated cell counts. Method: immunoSEQ multiplex PCR; TCRdb's copy keeps in-frame clones and lacks some. The V and J calls and clone size are taken from that table; D and trimming were inferred from the DNA. The table lists around 220,000 clones, approximately 91% of them singletons. This chain joins TRBV2 and TRBJ2-1, with 8 bases identical to TRBD2. The material sequenced was peripheral blood. The clonotype was recovered from a woman aged 35 to 49 who had recovered from COVID-19. The CDR3 reads CASSEWGLGYYNEQFF. DNA of the CDR3: TGTGCCAGCAGTGAGTGGGGACTAGGGTATTACAATGAGCAGTTCTTC.